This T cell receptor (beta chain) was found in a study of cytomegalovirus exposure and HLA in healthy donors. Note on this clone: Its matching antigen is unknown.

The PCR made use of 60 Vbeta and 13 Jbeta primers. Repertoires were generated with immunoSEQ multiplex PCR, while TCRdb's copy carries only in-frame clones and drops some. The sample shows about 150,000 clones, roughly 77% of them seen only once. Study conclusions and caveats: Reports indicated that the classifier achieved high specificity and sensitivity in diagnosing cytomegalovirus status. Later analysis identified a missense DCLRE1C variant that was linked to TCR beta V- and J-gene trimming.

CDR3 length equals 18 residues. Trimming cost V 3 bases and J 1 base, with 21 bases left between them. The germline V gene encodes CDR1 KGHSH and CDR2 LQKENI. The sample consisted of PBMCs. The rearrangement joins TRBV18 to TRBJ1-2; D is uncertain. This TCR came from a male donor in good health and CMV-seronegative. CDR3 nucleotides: TGTGCCAGCTCACCGCGGAGCGCCCCTTATTCCCTTAACTATGGCTACACCTTC. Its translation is CASSPRSAPYSLNYGYTF.